One T cell receptor (beta chain) is described in this entry. This record comes from a study of blood T cells in healthy people across ages. The germline V gene encodes CDR1 DFQATT and CDR2 SNEGSKA (reference sequence). The CDR3 is made up of 13 amino acids. Combining a sample-barcoded 5' primer with a J-beta primer mix, a second PCR ran for about 6 to 12 cycles. TCRdb re-derived calls from the 5' RACE reads in MiXCR, one entry per CDR3 protein. Of hundreds of thousands of distinct CDR3 sequences listed, 25% to 30% are singletons. This clonotype originated in a woman aged 80 or over in good health. The sequenced sample was blood. V gene TRBV20-1 combines with J gene TRBJ2-3; D perhaps matches TRBD1 (5 bases). Here the CDR3 reads CSPVGPSTDTQYF. The CDR3 region has the DNA TGCAGCCCTGTGGGGCCTAGCACAGATACGCAGTATTTT.